Listed here are 9 T cell receptor beta chains from one sample, sequenced in a study of blood T cell repertoires in COVID-19 (dated by TCRdb to between 2020 and 2021). Library preparation was by the immunoSEQ multiplex PCR assay. TCRdb carries this immuneACCESS record with in-frame sequences only. Its versions omit some clonotypes, under half of them owing to an unresolved V gene in the studies checked, with the rest unexplained. The sample profile shows fewer than 250,000 clones; roughly 89% of them were found once. Roughly 6.2% of the sample is held by the ten biggest clonotypes. The sample was PBMCs or T cells enriched from blood (not recorded which). These receptors came from a middle-aged woman who had recovered from COVID-19.

The chain links TRBV3-1 (or the pseudogene TRBV3-2) to TRBJ1-1; D is ambiguous. CDR1 LGHDT and CDR2 YNNKEL come from the germline V gene (reference sequence). CDR3 size: 14 residues. With 2 bases removed from V and 12 bases from J, the gap between germline ends came to 19 bases. The CDR3, as DNA: TGTGCCAGCAGCCAATCACACTACGGGTCGATAACTTTCTTT. Translating it yields CASSQSHYGSITFF.

The chain recombines TRBV6-1 with TRBJ1-3; D is possibly TRBD1 (6 bases). Germline CDR1 is MNHNS and CDR2 is SASEGT. This CDR3 spans 16 amino acids. V shed 1 base and J shed 2 bases, with 12 bases lying between them. CDR3 sequence reads: CASSEVLAGAGNTIYF. DNA for the CDR3: TGTGCCAGCAGTGAAGTCTTGGCAGGGGCTGGAAACACCATATATTTT.

V and J are TRBV5-6 and TRBJ2-7; TRBD2 matches 9 bases. Germline V gene lookup returns CDR1 SGHDT and CDR2 YYEEEE. Trimming at V came to 0 bases and at J to 2 bases, leaving 9 bases not matched to a gene. CDR3 length: 17 residues. The CDR3 protein is CASSLASGRMGAYEQYF. CDR3 nucleotide sequence: TGTGCCAGCAGCTTGGCGAGCGGGAGGATGGGGGCCTACGAGCAGTACTTC.

The J gene is TRBJ2-7, the V gene TRBV2, with 14 nucleotides matching TRBD2. CDR1 is SNHLY, CDR2 FYNNEI, per germline. The V gene end was trimmed by 0 bases and the J gene end by 12 bases; junction bases not matched to a gene: 7. The CDR3 is 15 amino acids. The CDR3 loop reads CASSEAPTSGRVWYV. In DNA, the CDR3 is TGTGCCAGCAGTGAAGCGCCGACTAGCGGGAGGGTTTGGTACGTC.

The DNA of the CDR3 is TGTGCCAGCAGCCTTCTAGCGGGGCTAAACACCGGGGAGCTGTTTTTT. As protein: CASSLLAGLNTGELFF. This chain uses TRBV7-2 with TRBJ2-2, with 9 bases aligning to TRBD2. The V and J ends lost 5 bases and 2 bases, in that order; junction bases with no gene match: 6. CDR1 is SGHTA and CDR2 is FQGNSA in the germline V gene. This CDR3 contains 16 residues. Supplemented by reference TRBV7-2 and TRBJ2-2, the full variable domain reads GAGVSQSPSNKVTEKGKDVELRCDPISGHTALYWYRQSLGQGLEFLIYFQGNSAPDKSGLPSDRFSAERTGGSVSTLTIQRTQQEDSAVYLCASSLLAGLNTGELFFGEGSRLTVL.

The rearrangement links TRBV2 to TRBJ1-2; TRBD1 agrees at 7 bases. V lost 6 bases and J lost 4; bases outside the gene matches: 5. In germline, CDR1 is SNHLY, CDR2 FYNNEI. CDR3 size: 13 residues. This CDR3 is CASRETGIYGYTF. CDR3 DNA sequence: TGTGCCAGCAGAGAGACAGGGATCTATGGCTACACCTTC.

The chain couples TRBV24-1 to TRBJ2-2, with TRBD2 matching 7 bases. Germline V lookup: CDR1 KGHDR, CDR2 SFDVKD. CDR3 length equals 16 residues. Unmatched junction bases numbered 6, after V lost 5 bases and J lost 1 base. Here the CDR3 reads CATSGSGAGNTGELFF. The CDR3 bases are TGTGCCACCAGTGGGAGCGGGGCGGGGAACACCGGGGAGCTGTTTTTT.

The chain employs TRBV5-1 and TRBJ2-3, with a possible D match to TRBD2 (5 bases). Trimming took 0 bases from V and 4 from J, leaving 9 bases between them. The CDR3 sequence is 14 residues long. Germline V gene lookup returns CDR1 SGHRS and CDR2 YFSETQ. CDR3 coding DNA: TGCGCCAGCAGCTTGGCGGTCGGGGCAGATACGCAGTATTTT. Protein sequence: CASSLAVGADTQYF.

The V gene is TRBV11-2, the J gene TRBJ2-3, with 15 bases that match TRBD2. CDR3 length equals 17 residues. J lost 6 bases, V lost 5 bases, and 9 bases had no gene match. Germline CDR1 reads SGHAT; CDR2 reads FQNNGV. The CDR3 here is CASSARTSGRAMDTQYF. As DNA, the CDR3 is TGTGCCAGCAGCGCCCGGACTAGCGGGAGGGCCATGGATACGCAGTATTTT.